This T cell receptor (beta chain) was profiled in a study of T-cell reconstitution after alpha-beta-depleted transplantation in children. Whole-study results and caveats: Expanded clones from the graft, numbering several hundred, reportedly supplied alpha-beta T cells about two months after transplant. Newly made T cells mostly supplied T-cell counts and diversity one year after transplant.

Unique molecular identifiers tagged the TCRbeta library. A single record per CDR3 protein comes from TCRdb applying MiXCR to the PCR reads. The table lists some 300,000 distinct CDR3 sequences, 6.5% to 9% of them singletons, with about 9.1% in the top ten. V gave up 4 bases and J gave up 5 bases; unmatched junction bases: 8. The CDR3 runs 16 residues. The germline V gene encodes CDR1 SEHNR and CDR2 FQNEAQ (reference sequence). There are a few counts of this clonotype. Its antigen is unknown. V usage is TRBV7-9 and J usage is TRBJ2-1; the match to TRBD1 covers 10 bases. Material: peripheral blood, obtained 360 days after TCRalphabeta/CD19-depleted stem cell transplant. The receptor was isolated from a female patient between 2 and 10 years old who had a stem cell transplant for Fanconi anemia, so the T cells may come from the graft donor. CDR3 sequence reads: CASSSWGGTGDNEQFF. The CDR3 DNA is TGTGCCAGCAGCTCTTGGGGGGGGACAGGGGACAATGAGCAGTTCTTC.